These 28 T cell receptor beta chains came from one sample sequenced in a study of blood T cell repertoires in COVID-19. TCRdb's copy holds only in-frame clones and misses some; the assay was immunoSEQ multiplex PCR. Of about 28,000 clones listed, approximately 88% are singletons. The sequenced sample was peripheral blood. The source of these receptors is a human donor in a cohort sampled during active COVID-19.

The CDR3 nucleotides read TGTGCCAGCAGCTTAGAAGACTCCTCCTACAATGAGCAGTTCTTC. Translation: CASSLEDSSYNEQFF. J is TRBJ2-1 and V is TRBV5-4; D remains ambiguous. V was trimmed by 2 bases and J by 0 bases, leaving 9 bases between them. This CDR3 is built from 15 residues. Per germline, CDR1 SGHNT and CDR2 YYREEE (reference sequence).

The chain joins TRBV4-1 to TRBJ1-3; D unresolved. CDR1 is MGHRA, CDR2 YSYEKL, per germline. Trimming cost V 0 bases and J 3 bases, with 12 bases left between them. The CDR3 covers 16 residues. The CDR3 loop reads CASSQEPGKGGNTIYF. CDR3 sequence (DNA): TGCGCCAGCAGCCAAGAACCCGGGAAAGGTGGAAACACCATATATTTT.

Written as DNA, the CDR3 is TGTGCCAGCAGCCAAGGTCCTGGGCAGCACCCCGGGGAGCTGTTTTTT. This codes for CASSQGPGQHPGELFF. The chain is built from TRBV3-1 (or the pseudogene TRBV3-2) and TRBJ2-2; no firm D call. V lost 1 base and J 6 bases, leaving 15 bases between the germline ends. Germline V gene data show CDR1 as LGHDT and CDR2 as YNNKEL (reference sequence). The CDR3 spans 16 residues.

The chain carries TRBV7-2 and TRBJ2-2, with 7 bases fitting TRBD2. The ends lost 7 bases at V and 3 bases at J; junction bases unmatched: 8. This CDR3 has 15 residues. Germline CDR1 reads SGHTA; CDR2 reads FQGNSA. This chain's CDR3 is CASKKRDPYTGELFF. DNA for the CDR3: TGTGCCAGCAAAAAGCGGGACCCCTACACCGGGGAGCTGTTTTTT.

The chain carries TRBV18 and TRBJ2-1, with 7 bases aligning to TRBD1. The CDR3 extends over 16 amino acids. Looked up from germline, CDR1 is KGHSH and CDR2 is LQKENI. The V gene end was trimmed by 2 bases and the J gene end by 0 bases; junction bases not matched to a gene: 4. CDR3 region: CASSPSQGSSYNEQFF. The CDR3 DNA reads TGTGCCAGCTCACCATCACAGGGGAGCTCCTACAATGAGCAGTTCTTC. The whole variable domain, filled in from reference TRBV18 and TRBJ2-1, reads NAGVMQNPRHLVRRRGQEARLRCSPMKGHSHVYWYRQLPEEGLKFMVYLQKENIIDESGMPKERFSAEFPKEGPSILRIQQVVRGDSAAYFCASSPSQGSSYNEQFFGPGTRLTVL.

The J gene is TRBJ2-7, the V gene TRBV5-5; unclear D gene. The CDR3 is 15 residues long. Germline lookup yields CDR1 SGHKS and CDR2 YYEKEE (reference sequence). Between the trimmed V and J ends, which lost 0 bases and 3 bases, there was a span of 13 bases. The CDR3 coding sequence is TGTGCCAGCAGCTTGGCCGCCCGGCTAGACTACGAGCAGTACTTC. It is translated as CASSLAARLDYEQYF.

The chain uses TRBV29-1 and TRBJ2-3; possibly TRBD2 for D (6 bases). CDR1 SQVTM and CDR2 ANQGSEA come from the germline V gene. The CDR3 runs to 15 residues. Trimming took off 6 bases at V and 2 bases at J, with 18 bases between the two ends. This CDR3 reads CSVGPSGGYTDTQYF. The CDR3 region has the DNA TGCAGCGTCGGCCCTAGTGGGGGGTACACAGATACGCAGTATTTT.

The chain carries TRBV15 and TRBJ2-5; D remains unclear. The CDR3 length is 16 residues. Between the trimmed V and J ends, which lost 1 base and 1 base, there was a span of 13 bases. CDR1 LNHNV and CDR2 YYDKDF come from the germline V gene (reference sequence). CDR3 loop: CATSRGHFSSQETQYF. DNA for the CDR3: TGTGCCACCAGCAGAGGGCATTTCAGTTCCCAAGAGACCCAGTACTTC.

V gene TRBV2 combines with J gene TRBJ1-2; D is perhaps TRBD1 (6 bases). V was trimmed by 4 bases and J by 0 bases, leaving 9 bases between them. The CDR3 has 14 residues. Germline assignment: CDR1 SNHLY and CDR2 FYNNEI. The chain's CDR3 is CASSVGGPNYGYTF. The CDR3 bases are TGTGCCAGCAGTGTTGGGGGCCCTAACTATGGCTACACCTTC.

The chain carries TRBV11-2 and TRBJ1-2, with TRBD1 matching over 7 bases. The length of the CDR3 is 16 residues. J gave up 8 bases and V 4 bases, and 16 bases lay outside the gene matches. Germline V gives CDR1 SGHAT, CDR2 FQNNGV. The CDR3 sequence: CASSWRGTDTKRGYTF. The CDR3 coding sequence is TGTGCCAGCAGCTGGAGGGGGACAGACACGAAGAGGGGCTACACCTTC. The entire variable domain, with the rest obtained from reference TRBV11-2 and TRBJ1-2, is as follows: EAGVAQSPRYKIIEKRQSVAFWCNPISGHATLYWYQQILGQGPKLLIQFQNNGVVDDSQLPKDRFSAERLKGVDSTLKIQPAKLEDSAVYLCASSWRGTDTKRGYTFGSGTRLTVV.

This rearrangement joins TRBV6-5 to TRBJ1-5; D gene unclear. Germline V gene lookup returns CDR1 MNHEY and CDR2 SVGAGI. V dropped 8 bases and J dropped 3 bases, with 11 bases sitting between them. The CDR3 covers 13 residues. CDR3 DNA: TGTGCCAGCTGGCTCGGGTACAATCAGCCCCAGCATTTT. Its translation is CASWLGYNQPQHF.

CDR3 in amino acids: CASSWNSRESPLHF. The DNA of the CDR3 is TGCGCCAGCAGCTGGAACTCGCGGGAATCACCCCTCCACTTT. The genes are TRBV5-1 and TRBJ1-6; D gene uncertain. CDR1 is SGHRS and CDR2 is YFSETQ in the germline V gene. V lost 3 bases, J lost 10 bases, and 14 bases lay in between. The CDR3 has 14 residues.

In its sample, this clone was seen a few times. The genes are TRBV2 and TRBJ1-5; 9 bases line up with TRBD1. The CDR3 covers 18 residues. The J segment lost 0 bases and the V segment lost 6 bases, leaving 12 bases of the junction unmatched. Germline assignment: CDR1 SNHLY and CDR2 FYNNEI. The CDR3 here is CASRQGTGPYNSNQPQHF. In DNA form, the CDR3 reads TGTGCCAGCAGACAAGGGACAGGGCCCTACAATAGCAATCAGCCCCAGCATTTT.

The chain is built from TRBV4-1 and TRBJ1-3; D might be TRBD1 (6 bases). V lost 1 base, J lost 0 bases, and 10 bases lay in between. Germline V gene lookup returns CDR1 MGHRA and CDR2 YSYEKL. The CDR3 sequence is 16 residues long. The CDR3 sequence: CASSQGGLRSGNTIYF. The DNA for the CDR3 is TGCGCCAGCAGCCAAGGGGGGCTCCGCTCTGGAAACACCATATATTTT.

The chain recombines TRBV2 with TRBJ1-2, with 7 nucleotides matching TRBD1. The V gene's germline CDR1 is SNHLY and CDR2 FYNNEI. CDR3 size: 14 residues. With V trimmed by 7 bases and J by 0 bases, 5 bases remained unmatched. In nucleotides, the CDR3 is TGTGCCAGCAAAAGACAGGGCACTAACTATGGCTACACCTTC. The encoded protein is CASKRQGTNYGYTF.

The chain uses TRBV7-2 and TRBJ1-2, with D unresolved. The CDR3 runs 13 residues. Germline CDR1 is SGHTA and CDR2 is FQGNSA. Trimming removed 5 bases at V and 8 bases at J, with 15 bases between. The CDR3 sequence is CASSLFVIFGYTF. DNA for the CDR3: TGTGCCAGCAGCCTGTTTGTAATTTTCGGCTACACCTTC. The whole variable domain, remainder taken from reference TRBV7-2 and TRBJ1-2, is GAGVSQSPSNKVTEKGKDVELRCDPISGHTALYWYRQSLGQGLEFLIYFQGNSAPDKSGLPSDRFSAERTGGSVSTLTIQRTQQEDSAVYLCASSLFVIFGYTFGSGTRLTVV.

The V call is TRBV7-8, the J call TRBJ1-1, with TRBD1 as a possible D gene (6 bases). Germline V gene data show CDR1 as SGHVS and CDR2 as FQNEAQ. The CDR3 runs 13 residues. V was shortened by 7 bases and J by 3 bases, with 12 bases between the two germline ends. As DNA, the CDR3 is TGTGCCAGCAACACTAACAGGGACACTGAAGCTTTCTTT. Translating gives CASNTNRDTEAFF.

The rearrangement uses TRBV5-1 and TRBJ2-1, with a tentative D call TRBD1 (5 bases). V was clipped by 7 bases and J by 0 bases, with 17 bases between them. The CDR3 length is 16 residues. The V gene's germline CDR1 is SGHRS and CDR2 YFSETQ. CDR3 region: CASGVRVGSSYNEQFF. The DNA for the CDR3 is TGCGCCAGCGGAGTCAGGGTTGGGTCCTCCTACAATGAGCAGTTCTTC.

The rearrangement links TRBV10-3 to TRBJ2-7, with D tentatively TRBD2 (6 bases). The V and J ends lost 0 bases and 5 bases respectively, with 11 bases between them. Germline CDR1 and CDR2: ENHRY and SYGVKD. This CDR3 comprises 14 residues. CDR3: CAISESFSGDEQYF. The CDR3 nucleotides read TGTGCCATCAGTGAGTCGTTCTCGGGGGACGAGCAGTACTTC.

This clone is a singleton in its sample. The chain combines TRBV7-9 with TRBJ1-1, with D possibly matching TRBD1 (6 bases). V was pared by 5 bases and J by 0 bases, with 10 bases between. CDR1 and CDR2 (germline): SEHNR, FQNEAQ (reference sequence). The length of the CDR3 is 14 residues. The CDR3 spells CASSTDRVNTEAFF. As DNA, the CDR3 is TGTGCCAGCAGCACGGACAGAGTGAACACTGAAGCTTTCTTT.

This clone was seen only once. The chain recombines TRBV27 with TRBJ2-7; perhaps TRBD2 as D (7 bases). CDR3 length: 17 residues. CDR1 MNHEY and CDR2 SMNVEV come from the germline V gene (reference sequence). V was shortened by 5 bases and J by 1 base, with 21 bases between the two germline ends. CDR3 sequence: CASSRRTGGGLSYEQYF. CDR3 nucleotide sequence: TGTGCCAGCAGTCGACGAACAGGCGGGGGCCTTTCCTACGAGCAGTACTTC.

The chain combines TRBV6-5 with TRBJ1-5; 9 bases match TRBD1. This CDR3 comprises 14 residues. V was clipped by 6 bases and J by 7 bases; unmatched bases: 7. From germline, CDR1 is MNHEY and CDR2 SVGAGI. In DNA form, the CDR3 reads TGTGCCAGCAGGAAACAGGGGGCCATACAGCCCCAGCATTTT. Protein sequence: CASRKQGAIQPQHF.

This clone was seen a few times. The chain carries TRBV7-9 and TRBJ1-3; no firm D call. Germline CDR1 and CDR2: SEHNR and FQNEAQ (reference sequence). The CDR3 consists of 15 residues. Deletions cut 3 bases from V and 0 bases from J, with 9 bases between. The CDR3 protein is CASSFPSNSGNTIYF. Here the CDR3 DNA reads TGTGCCAGCAGCTTCCCATCCAACTCTGGAAACACCATATATTTT.

This chain joins TRBV5-8 and TRBJ2-6, with TRBD1 identical over 7 bases. This CDR3 contains 17 residues. V lost 4 bases and J lost 1; bases outside the gene matches: 8. CDR1 is SGHTS, CDR2 YDEGEE, per germline. The CDR3 loop is CASSRGPASSGANVLTF. CDR3 nucleotides: TGTGCCAGCAGCAGGGGGCCTGCCAGTTCTGGGGCCAACGTCCTGACTTTC.

The chain is built from TRBV11-2 and TRBJ2-2; D remains unclear. CDR3 length equals 15 residues. The V gene lost 0 bases and the J gene lost 4 bases, with 9 bases spanning the gap. The germline V gene encodes CDR1 SGHAT and CDR2 FQNNGV. Here the CDR3 reads CASSLELGGTGELFF. The CDR3 DNA reads TGTGCCAGCAGCTTAGAGCTAGGTGGCACCGGGGAGCTGTTTTTT.

This sequence joins TRBV6-1 and TRBJ1-4; D ambiguous. Germline lookup yields CDR1 MNHNS and CDR2 SASEGT. The CDR3 sequence is 15 residues long. V was cut by 3 bases and J by 3 bases, with 11 bases left in between. In DNA, the CDR3 is TGTGCCAGCAGTGACAGCACCCGGGCTAATGAAAAACTGTTTTTT. Its translation is CASSDSTRANEKLFF.

This chain connects TRBV13 to TRBJ2-7, with 8 bases lining up with TRBD1. The V gene's germline CDR1 is PRHDT and CDR2 FYEKMQ (reference sequence). CDR3 length: 14 residues. V trimming: 5 bases; J trimming: 7 bases; junction bases outside the gene matches: 10. The CDR3 coding sequence is TGTGCCAGCAGCCTAACTCAGGGGGCAGGGGAGCAGTACTTC. Protein product: CASSLTQGAGEQYF.

As DNA, the CDR3 is TGTGCCAGCAGACACAGGGCCCACAATGAGCAGTTCTTC. This gives the protein CASRHRAHNEQFF. V gene TRBV3-1 (or the pseudogene TRBV3-2) combines with J gene TRBJ2-1; D might be TRBD1 (6 bases). Looked up from germline, CDR1 is LGHDT and CDR2 is YNNKEL (reference sequence). Trimming took 6 bases from V and 5 from J, leaving 11 bases between them. CDR3 length equals 13 residues.